This TCR beta chain was profiled in a study of T cell clonality in common variable immunodeficiency. Regarding the study as a whole: Compared with controls, CVID subjects had fewer shared TCRbeta clones.

This clone was seen at least ten times. Its antigen is unknown. The read halts 3 residues ahead of the CDR3 end, with the missing end drawn from the germline J gene. V was cut by 4 bases and J by 0 bases, with 16 bases left in between. This CDR3 spans 16 amino acids. The germline gives CDR1 SGHDN, CDR2 FVKESK. Equal genomic DNA amounts from CVID and control samples were sequenced. Clones were sequenced by immunoSEQ multiplex PCR, and TCRdb holds only the in-frame ones, with some missing. The sample shows tens of thousands of clones, none of them appearing just once. This receptor was identified in a person between 18 and 75 years old in good health. Sequenced sample: peripheral blood mononuclear cells. The chain is built from TRBV14 and TRBJ2-7; D gene unclear. The CDR3: CASSLYYSIDSYEQYF. CDR3 bases read: TGTGCCAGCAGCCTGTACTACTCTATAGACTCCTACGAG.